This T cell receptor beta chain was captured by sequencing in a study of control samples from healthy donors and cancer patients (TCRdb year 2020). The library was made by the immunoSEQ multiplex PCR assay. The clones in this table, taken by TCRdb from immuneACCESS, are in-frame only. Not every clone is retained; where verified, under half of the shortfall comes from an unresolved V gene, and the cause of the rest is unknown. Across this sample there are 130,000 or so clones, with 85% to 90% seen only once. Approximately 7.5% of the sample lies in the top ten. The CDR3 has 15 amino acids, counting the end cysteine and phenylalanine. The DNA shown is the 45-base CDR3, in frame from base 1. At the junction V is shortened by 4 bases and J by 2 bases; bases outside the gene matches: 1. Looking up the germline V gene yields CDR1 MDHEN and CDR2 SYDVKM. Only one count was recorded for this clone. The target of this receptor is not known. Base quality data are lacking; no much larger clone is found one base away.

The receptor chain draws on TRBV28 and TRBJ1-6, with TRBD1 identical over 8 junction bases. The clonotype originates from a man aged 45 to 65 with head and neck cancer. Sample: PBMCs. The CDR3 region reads CASSSGQAYNSPLHF. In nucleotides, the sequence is TGTGCCAGCAGTTCGGGACAGGCCTATAATTCACCCCTCCACTTT.